Listed here are 14 T cell receptor beta chains from one sample, sequenced in a study of CD8 T cells in Susac syndrome (dated by TCRdb to the late 2010s). The method was the immunoSEQ multiplex PCR assay. RNA was extracted using the RNeasy kit, and about 0.45 to 1 microgram was reverse transcribed with random hexamers. TCRdb redid the processing of the public reads, applying fastp at Q25 and MiXCR, and retained in-frame beta chains. Identical CDR3 proteins give one entry, which carries the most common genes and DNA. The sample table lists around 270,000 distinct CDR3 sequences, 89% of them with a count of one. The leading ten clones occupy 0.18% of the sample. Specimen: CD8+ T cells from PBMCs. These receptors all stem from a human donor with multiple sclerosis.

The gene calls are TRBV6-2 or TRBV6-3 and TRBJ2-7, with 7 bases fitting TRBD1. Germline CDR1 is MNHEY and CDR2 is SVGEGT. Germline trimming cut 7 bases from V and 6 bases from J; bases unmatched to any gene: 12. The CDR3 covers 14 residues. The CDR3 reads CASNPDRFKGEQYF. The DNA for the CDR3 is TGTGCCAGCAACCCGGACAGGTTCAAGGGCGAGCAGTACTTC.

The gene calls are TRBV4-1 and TRBJ1-5; tentatively, D is TRBD1 (5 bases). This CDR3 has 17 amino acids. The germline CDR1 and CDR2 sequences are MGHRA and YSYEKL. Trimming took 1 base from V and 7 from J, leaving 20 bases between them. CDR3 DNA sequence: TGCGCCAGCAGCCAAGTACCGCCCGGGGGGATAGTGCAGCCCCAGCATTTT. Its protein is CASSQVPPGGIVQPQHF.

This chain links TRBV6-2 or TRBV6-3 with TRBJ2-1; no reliable D call. Per germline, CDR1 MNHEY and CDR2 SVGEGT. This CDR3 has 14 residues. V was pared by 6 bases and J by 0 bases, with 9 bases between. CDR3 protein: CASSQASSYNEQFF. In DNA form, the CDR3 reads TGTGCCAGCAGCCAGGCGAGCTCCTACAATGAGCAGTTCTTC.

The chain carries TRBV27 and TRBJ2-7, with unresolved D. In germline, CDR1 is MNHEY, CDR2 SMNVEV (reference sequence). CDR3 length: 11 amino acids. Trimming cost V 4 bases and J 4 bases, with 5 bases left between them. The CDR3 DNA sequence: TGTGCCAGCAGTTCCGTTTACGAGCAGTACTTC. Translating it yields CASSSVYEQYF.

The V call is TRBV11-2, the J call TRBJ2-5; TRBD2 is a possible D gene (6 bases). Trimming pared 0 bases from V and 4 bases from J, leaving 12 bases between. The CDR3 is made up of 15 amino acids. Germline CDR1 SGHAT, CDR2 FQNNGV. The CDR3 DNA reads TGTGCCAGCAGCTTAGAAAGGAGCGGGCGAGAGACCCAGTACTTC. It encodes CASSLERSGRETQYF. The whole variable domain, remainder taken from reference TRBV11-2 and TRBJ2-5, is EAGVAQSPRYKIIEKRQSVAFWCNPISGHATLYWYQQILGQGPKLLIQFQNNGVVDDSQLPKDRFSAERLKGVDSTLKIQPAKLEDSAVYLCASSLERSGRETQYFGPGTRLLVL.

The CDR3 region is CSAPGGTPLAGGTDTQYF. The CDR3, as DNA: TGCAGTGCCCCGGGGGGGACCCCTCTAGCGGGAGGGACAGATACGCAGTATTTT. The chain combines TRBV20-1 with TRBJ2-3; 12 bases are a match to TRBD2. CDR1 and CDR2 from the germline V gene are DFQATT and SNEGSKA (reference sequence). There are 18 residues in the CDR3. V shed 6 bases and J 3 bases; nucleotides not matched to a gene: 16.

The V gene is TRBV7-9, the J gene TRBJ1-2, with D uncertain. V was shortened by 2 bases and J by 1 base, with 11 bases between the two germline ends. CDR1 is SEHNR, CDR2 FQNEAQ, per germline (reference sequence). This CDR3 spans 15 amino acids. The CDR3 DNA reads TGTGCCAGCAGCTTATACGAGGGCAGTAACTATGGCTACACCTTC. As protein: CASSLYEGSNYGYTF.

This chain uses TRBV5-4 with TRBJ2-1; a weak D match, TRBD2 (5 bases). This CDR3 is built from 16 residues. V was cut by 2 bases and J by 7 bases, with 19 bases left in between. Germline loops: CDR1 SGHNT, CDR2 YYREEE (reference sequence). CDR3 DNA: TGTGCCAGCAGCTTCTTCTTACTAGGATCGGGGAATGAGCAGTTCTTC. This translates into CASSFFLLGSGNEQFF.

The rearrangement links TRBV29-1 to TRBJ2-7; D gene ambiguous. The CDR3 contains 13 residues. Trimming stripped 4 bases from V and 0 bases from J, with 10 bases between. The V gene's germline CDR1 is SQVTM and CDR2 ANQGSEA. Written as DNA, the CDR3 is TGCAGCGTTGTATTTGCGGTCTCCTACGAGCAGTACTTC. As protein: CSVVFAVSYEQYF.

The chain uses TRBV20-1 and TRBJ2-3; a possible D gene is TRBD2 (6 bases). Germline-derived CDR1 and CDR2 are DFQATT and SNEGSKA (reference sequence). There are 13 residues in the CDR3. Deletions cut 2 bases from V and 1 base from J, with 7 bases between. The DNA of the CDR3 is TGCAGTGCTAGACGGGAGCGCACAGATACGCAGTATTTT. Amino acids: CSARRERTDTQYF.

The chain uses TRBV6-1 and TRBJ2-7, with TRBD1 as a possible D gene (5 bases). Trimming cost V 8 bases and J 3 bases, with 14 bases left between them. The CDR3 covers 13 residues. Germline lookup yields CDR1 MNHNS and CDR2 SASEGT. The CDR3 nucleotides read TGTGCCAGCGGCCCCTCGACAGTCTACGAGCAGTACTTC. Translation: CASGPSTVYEQYF.

The rearrangement uses TRBV27 and TRBJ1-5; no firm D call. CDR1 is MNHEY, CDR2 SMNVEV, per germline (reference sequence). The CDR3 consists of 15 residues. V was cut by 3 bases and J by 2 bases, with 11 bases left in between. DNA for the CDR3: TGTGCCAGCAGTTTGTTCGCCGGTGGCAATCAGCCCCAGCATTTT. Translating it yields CASSLFAGGNQPQHF.

The V call is TRBV19, the J call TRBJ1-1; 8 nucleotides match TRBD1. Germline loops: CDR1 LNHDA, CDR2 SQIVND (reference sequence). The CDR3 covers 16 residues. The trim removed 5 bases at V and 1 base at J, leaving 9 bases unmatched. CDR3: CASSERRGPGNTEAFF. The CDR3 DNA reads TGTGCCAGTAGTGAGCGCAGGGGGCCGGGGAACACTGAAGCTTTCTTT.

V usage is TRBV19 and J usage is TRBJ2-5; possibly TRBD2 for D (6 bases). Germline CDR1 and CDR2: LNHDA and SQIVND (reference sequence). The CDR3 runs to 14 residues. The V end lost 0 bases, the J end lost 5 bases, and 10 bases lay between the germline ends. The DNA of the CDR3 is TGTGCCAGTAGTATAGAAGGCGGGGAGGAGACCCAGTACTTC. The encoded protein is CASSIEGGEETQYF.